Listed below are T cell receptor beta chains from one sample, sequenced in a study of OX40 agonist ivuxolimab in advanced cancers. The protocol was immunoSEQ multiplex PCR, while the TCRdb copy is restricted to in-frame clones and leaves out a portion. The sample carries some 74,000 clones, roughly 84% recorded once. The material sequenced was CD4+ or CD8+ T cells sorted from blood, taken in a trial of the OX40 agonist ivuxolimab. Receptors originate from an adult with an advanced solid tumor such as melanoma, head and neck, liver or kidney cancer. Each CDR3 is given with its conserved first and last residue. The order of the fields is clone size, J gene, V gene, D gene, CDR3 DNA, CDR3 protein. D genes are given only for firm matches. Clone sizes are given selectively: once, few, many, or a class where the clone is expanded.

. | TRBJ2-5 | TRBV10-3 | TRBD1 | TGTGCCATCGGGGGACAGGGGAAGACCCAGTACTTC | CAIGGQGKTQYF
. | TRBJ2-2 | TRBV14 | . | TGTGCCAGCAGCCAAGATCCGGGAACCGGGGAGCTGTCTTTT | CASSQDPGTGELSF
. | TRBJ2-2 | TRBV6-4 | . | TGTGCCAGCAGTGCGGGAGACACCGGGGAGCTGTTTTTT | CASSAGDTGELFF
once | TRBJ2-7 | TRBV5-6 | TRBD2 | TGTGCCAGCAGCTTAGCGGGAGAGACCTACGAGCAGTACTTC | CASSLAGETYEQYF
. | TRBJ1-3 | TRBV18 | . | TGTGCCAGCTCACCTCTGCTTCCTACTCCTGGAAACACCATATATTTT | CASSPLLPTPGNTIYF
once | TRBJ2-7 | TRBV7-9 | . | TGTGCCAGCAGCTTAGACGGCCAGTTCTACGAGCAGTACTTC | CASSLDGQFYEQYF
. | TRBJ2-4 | TRBV5-1 | . | TGCGCCAGCAGCTTCCAGGTGGAGGCCAAAAACATTCAGTACTTC | CASSFQVEAKNIQYF
. | TRBJ1-6 | TRBV5-1 | TRBD1 | TGCGCCAGCAGCACCGGGACAGGGGCAGGTTCACCCCTCCACTTT | CASSTGTGAGSPLHF
. | TRBJ2-7 | TRBV5-4 | . | TGTGCCAGCAGCGCGGCAGGCAGTTCCTACGAGCAGTACTTC | CASSAAGSSYEQYF
. | TRBJ1-5 | TRBV28 | TRBD1 | TGTGCCAGCAGCTCGCTGGGCAACAGGGGTCAGCCCCAGCATTTT | CASSSLGNRGQPQHF
. | TRBJ1-5 | TRBV4-1 | TRBD1 | TGCGCCAGCAGCAAGAGGGGACAGGGGAGTCAGCCCCAGCATTTT | CASSKRGQGSQPQHF
. | TRBJ2-4 | TRBV15 | . | TGTGCCACCAGCAGAGGTGGAGGGGGGAGTCGGAACATTCAGTACTTC | CATSRGGGGSRNIQYF
. | TRBJ2-3 | TRBV19 | TRBD1 | TGTGCCAGTAGTCCCAGCAGGGGGACGCAGTATTTT | CASSPSRGTQYF
. | TRBJ2-5 | TRBV2 | . | TGTGCCAGCAGTGAGGAGGCCTGGGAGACCCAGTACTTC | CASSEEAWETQYF
. | TRBJ2-1 | TRBV11-2 | . | TGTGCCAGCAGCCTATGGGACTCAAGCTCCTACAATGAGCAGTTCTTC | CASSLWDSSSYNEQFF
. | TRBJ2-7 | TRBV7-8 | . | TGTGCCAGCAGCTCTCCAGGAGGCTCGCTCTACGAGCAGTACTTC | CASSSPGGSLYEQYF
. | TRBJ1-1 | TRBV7-8 | TRBD1 | TGTGCCAGCAGCCAGGGGACAGGGGATTTACGGAACACTGAAGCTTTCTTT | CASSQGTGDLRNTEAFF
. | TRBJ2-7 | TRBV30 | TRBD1 | TGTGCCTGGAGTAGCAGGGGGTCCTACGAGCAGTACTTC | CAWSSRGSYEQYF
. | TRBJ2-1 | TRBV28 | . | TGTGCCAGCAGCCAGTGGGTCAGCTCCTACAATGAGCAGTTCTTC | CASSQWVSSYNEQFF
. | TRBJ2-1 | TRBV7-6 | . | TGTGCCAGCAGCTTCAGGGACAATGAGCAGTTCTTC | CASSFRDNEQFF
. | TRBJ2-1 | TRBV7-2 | TRBD1 | TGTGCCAGCAGTCTCAGGGGACAGGGTGCTGGTGAGCAGTTCTTC | CASSLRGQGAGEQFF
. | TRBJ1-2 | TRBV6-6 | . | TGTGCCAGCAGTTACGGGTTGGACCTCGAGGGCTATGGCTACACCTTC | CASSYGLDLEGYGYTF
. | TRBJ2-1 | TRBV28 | TRBD2 | TGTGCCAGCAGTTTTCCCCTACTAGCGGGAGTACCCAATGAGCAGTTCTTC | CASSFPLLAGVPNEQFF
medium-sized | TRBJ2-1 | TRBV28 | TRBD2 | TGTGCCAGCAACGGCGGGAGCGTCTACAATGAGCAGTTCTTC | CASNGGSVYNEQFF
few | TRBJ1-3 | TRBV19 | . | TGTGCCATTGACACCGGGTCTGGAAACACCATATATTTT | CAIDTGSGNTIYF
. | TRBJ2-1 | TRBV7-8 | . | TGTGCCAGCAGCCATACGCAGGGACCGCTCCCGAATGAGCAGTTCTTC | CASSHTQGPLPNEQFF